This T cell receptor (beta chain) was identified during a study of control samples from healthy donors and cancer patients. Germline V gives CDR1 MDHEN, CDR2 SYDVKM. The V end was cut by 4 bases, the J end by 2 bases, with 18 bases between. This CDR3 region has 16 residues. Measured with immunoSEQ multiplex PCR; TCRdb has only the in-frame clones, and not every one. Its table lists 150,000 to 200,000 clones. The J gene is TRBJ2-7, the V gene TRBV28; D remains ambiguous. The sample consisted of blood. This TCR was sampled from a woman under 40 in good health. In DNA, the CDR3 is TGTGCCAGCAGTTATTACTCCTTAACGGACCCCTACGAGCAGTACTTC. Its protein product is CASSYYSLTDPYEQYF.